The next 26 T cell receptor beta chains were all read from a single sample in a study of blood T cells in healthy people across ages. Primers used in a second PCR of about 6 to 11 cycles were a sample-barcoded 5' primer and a J-beta primer mix. TCRdb used MiXCR to reprocess the 5' RACE reads, holding one entry per CDR3 protein. The table includes hundreds of thousands of distinct CDR3 sequences, around 24% detected once. This sample also appeared in a second study, on T cells of mothers and their children.

The sample taken for sequencing was blood. The receptors stem from a boy between 10 and 17 years old in good health.

This clonotype was observed a handful of times. The chain employs TRBV7-3 and TRBJ2-5; D is perhaps TRBD2 (5 bases). This CDR3 has 13 residues. Germline-derived CDR1 and CDR2 are SGHTA and FQGTGA. V shed 3 bases and J shed 5 bases, with 10 bases lying between them. Written as DNA, the CDR3 is TGTGCCAGCAGCTTTAGCGCCACGGAGACCCAGTACTTC. Translated, it gives CASSFSATETQYF.

The chain combines TRBV2 with TRBJ2-1; a possible D gene is TRBD1 (6 bases). The germline V gene has CDR1 SNHLY and CDR2 FYNNEI. This CDR3 is 12 amino acids long. The V end lost 6 bases, the J end lost 6 bases, and 9 bases lay between the germline ends. CDR3 in DNA: TGTGCCAGCAGAGTGGACAGCAATGAGCAGTTCTTC. Protein sequence: CASRVDSNEQFF.

In its sample, this clonotype was seen a few times. The chain has TRBV18 and TRBJ2-5; the D call may be TRBD1 or TRBD2 (5 bases each). V lost 0 bases and J 3 bases, leaving 14 bases between the germline ends. CDR3 size: 16 residues. Looked up from germline, CDR1 is KGHSH and CDR2 is LQKENI. In nucleotides, the CDR3 is TGTGCCAGCTCACCACCCGGAGCAGGGACGGAAGAGACCCAGTACTTC. This encodes CASSPPGAGTEETQYF. The full variable domain, rest sourced from reference TRBV18 and TRBJ2-5, is NAGVMQNPRHLVRRRGQEARLRCSPMKGHSHVYWYRQLPEEGLKFMVYLQKENIIDESGMPKERFSAEFPKEGPSILRIQQVVRGDSAAYFCASSPPGAGTEETQYFGPGTRLLVL.

This clonotype was detected only a few times. This chain uses TRBV20-1 with TRBJ2-1; D gene unclear. With 4 bases removed from V and 7 bases from J, the gap between germline ends came to 11 bases. There are 12 residues in the CDR3. Looked up from germline, CDR1 is DFQATT and CDR2 is SNEGSKA (reference sequence). CDR3 sequence (DNA): TGCAGTGCTAAACTCCTAGAAAATGAGCAGTTCTTC. Encoded protein: CSAKLLENEQFF.

This clonotype was detected a few times. CDR3 protein: CASSRASAYNEQFF. CDR3 nucleotides: TGTGCCAGCAGCCGGGCCTCCGCCTACAATGAGCAGTTCTTC. The chain recombines TRBV12-3 or TRBV12-4 with TRBJ2-1; D uncertain. The CDR3 spans 14 residues. V lost 6 bases and J 2 bases, leaving 11 bases between the germline ends.

The chain joins TRBV7-2 to TRBJ1-2; no clear D. The CDR3 is 14 amino acids. The germline V gene has CDR1 SGHTA and CDR2 FQGNSA. V dropped 1 base and J dropped 3 bases, with 9 bases sitting between them. The CDR3 reads CASSLDRWDYGYTF. Here the CDR3 DNA reads TGTGCCAGCAGCTTAGACCGGTGGGACTATGGCTACACCTTC.

This clonotype was observed many times. J is TRBJ2-7 and V is TRBV5-1; the match to TRBD2 covers 7 bases. The V gene end was trimmed by 0 bases and the J gene end by 0 bases; junction bases not matched to a gene: 3. The CDR3 covers 15 residues. The germline V gene encodes CDR1 SGHRS and CDR2 YFSETQ. CDR3 protein: CASSLEGGSSYEQYF. The CDR3 DNA sequence: TGCGCCAGCAGCTTGGAGGGCGGGAGCTCCTACGAGCAGTACTTC.

This clonotype was observed a few times. The chain couples TRBV5-1 to TRBJ2-2; 9 nucleotides line up with TRBD1. CDR1 and CDR2 (germline): SGHRS, YFSETQ. The CDR3 has 14 residues. The V and J ends lost 4 bases and 8 bases, in that order; junction bases with no gene match: 6. CDR3 sequence: CASSGGQGPGELFF. CDR3 DNA: TGCGCCAGCAGCGGGGGACAGGGTCCAGGGGAGCTGTTTTTT.

The rearrangement joins TRBV11-3 to TRBJ2-3; TRBD2 agrees at 11 bases. There are 15 residues in the CDR3. CDR1 is SGHNT and CDR2 is YENEEA in the germline V gene. The J segment lost 6 bases and the V segment lost 3 bases, leaving 5 bases of the junction unmatched. CDR3 sequence (DNA): TGTGCCAGCAGCTTGGGACTAGCGGAGGGGGATACGCAGTATTTT. It specifies CASSLGLAEGDTQYF.

This chain joins TRBV7-2 and TRBJ2-7, with D uncertain. TRBJ2-4 matches the DNA end more closely, so the J call is doubtful. Germline CDR1 reads SGHTA; CDR2 reads FQGNSA. This CDR3 spans 14 amino acids. The CDR3 DNA reads as TGTGCCAGCAGCTTAGGGACGGAAATTAGCATTCAGTACTTC. Its protein product is CASSLGTEISIQYF.

The rearrangement uses TRBV6-2 or TRBV6-3 and TRBJ1-3, with 7 bases fitting TRBD1. CDR1 is MNHEY, CDR2 SVGEGT, per germline. This CDR3 has 15 amino acids. The ends lost 6 bases at V and 0 bases at J; junction bases unmatched: 5. The CDR3 reads CASSRDSISGNTIYF. CDR3 nucleotides: TGTGCCAGCAGCCGGGACAGTATCTCTGGAAACACCATATATTTT.

The rearrangement uses TRBV4-1 and TRBJ2-4; D possibly corresponds to TRBD2 (6 bases). This CDR3 is built from 17 residues. CDR1 MGHRA and CDR2 YSYEKL come from the germline V gene. V shed 0 bases and J shed 7 bases, with 19 bases lying between them. CDR3 protein: CASSQDGGRPQENIQYF. The CDR3 coding sequence is TGCGCCAGCAGCCAAGATGGGGGGAGGCCTCAGGAGAACATTCAGTACTTC.

This rearrangement joins TRBV6-5 to TRBJ2-1; D unclear. The CDR3 loop spans 13 amino acids. Trimming took 8 bases from V and 3 from J, leaving 11 bases between them. CDR1 and CDR2 from the germline V gene are MNHEY and SVGAGI. The DNA for the CDR3 is TGTGCCAGCCACGACGGACGCTACAATGAGCAGTTCTTC. It translates to CASHDGRYNEQFF.

The chain combines TRBV5-1 with TRBJ2-1; no firm D call. The CDR3 totals 16 residues. V lost 0 bases to trimming and J lost 0 bases, with 10 bases between them. Germline values: CDR1 SGHRS, CDR2 YFSETQ. In DNA, the CDR3 is TGCGCCAGCAGCTTGGAGGCGGCTAGCTCCTACAATGAGCAGTTCTTC. Amino acids: CASSLEAASSYNEQFF. The full variable domain, with the rest looked up from reference TRBV5-1 and TRBJ2-1, is KAGVTQTPRYLIKTRGQQVTLSCSPISGHRSVSWYQQTPGQGLQFLFEYFSETQRNKGNFPGRFSGRQFSNSRSEMNVSTLELGDSALYLCASSLEAASSYNEQFFGPGTRLTVL.

With regard to this clonotype: Germline is not matched at one junction end, which may reflect a read error. The CDR3: CASSLFGGSDTQYF. DNA for the CDR3: TGTGCTAGCAGCCTCTTCGGGGGGAGCGATACGCAGTATTTT. This sequence joins TRBV7-3 and TRBJ2-3; TRBD2 matches at 7 bases. Per the germline V gene, CDR1 is SGHTA and CDR2 is FQGTGA. CDR3 length: 14 amino acids.

This sequence joins TRBV25-1 and TRBJ1-5; no definite D call. The CDR3 length is 16 residues. Germline assignment: CDR1 MGHDK and CDR2 SYGVNS. Trimming removed 7 bases at V and 1 base at J, with 17 bases between. This CDR3 reads CASTLVRNRSNQPQHF. Written as DNA, the CDR3 is TGTGCCAGCACCTTGGTTCGAAATCGGAGCAATCAGCCCCAGCATTTT.

This chain joins TRBV11-2 and TRBJ2-7; D is unclear. The CDR3 extends over 13 amino acids. Trimming pared 4 bases from V and 2 bases from J, leaving 9 bases between. Per germline, CDR1 SGHAT and CDR2 FQNNGV. This chain's CDR3 is CASSSPRTYEQYF. CDR3 bases: TGTGCCAGCAGCTCGCCTAGAACCTACGAGCAGTACTTC.

This clonotype was counted between two and nine times. This chain connects TRBV5-1 to TRBJ1-2, with D perhaps matching TRBD1 (5 bases). The ends were cut back, 6 bases at V and 0 bases at J, with 9 bases in the middle. Germline-derived CDR1 and CDR2 are SGHRS and YFSETQ. There are 13 residues in the CDR3. The CDR3 region is CASNQGSNYGYTF. The CDR3 nucleotides are TGCGCCAGCAATCAGGGTTCTAACTATGGCTACACCTTC.

The chain uses TRBV3-1 and TRBJ2-6; possible D gene TRBD1, 6 bases. The germline V and J ends were trimmed by 10 bases and 0 bases, with 10 bases remaining between them. Germline-derived CDR1 and CDR2 are LGHDT and YNNKEL (reference sequence). This CDR3 is built from 14 residues. The CDR3 DNA sequence: TGTGCCACCAAAGGGGGCTCTGGGGCCAACGTCCTGACTTTC. It specifies CATKGGSGANVLTF.

This clonotype was found many times. The chain links TRBV28 to TRBJ2-7, with D perhaps matching TRBD1 or TRBD2 (5 bases each). Trimming removed 7 bases at V and 2 bases at J, with 15 bases between. There are 14 residues in the CDR3. Looked up from germline, CDR1 is MDHEN and CDR2 is SYDVKM. CDR3 sequence: CASTTSGRPYEQYF. In DNA form, the CDR3 reads TGTGCCAGCACCACCTCGGGACGGCCCTACGAGCAGTACTTC. Variable domain in full (rest from reference TRBV28 and TRBJ2-7): DVKVTQSSRYLVKRTGEKVFLECVQDMDHENMFWYRQDPGLGLRLIYFSYDVKMKEKGDIPEGYSVSREKKERFSLILESASTNQTSMYLCASTTSGRPYEQYFGPGTRLTVT.

A few counts support this clonotype. V is TRBV10-3 and J is TRBJ2-7; tentative D call: TRBD2 (6 bases). The V end lost 4 bases, the J end lost 7 bases, and 11 bases lay between the germline ends. Germline CDR1 ENHRY, CDR2 SYGVKD. This CDR3 has 12 residues. CDR3 in DNA: TGTGCCATCAGTGGGCGGGGACCGGAGCAGTACTTC. Its protein product is CAISGRGPEQYF.

The sample holds a few counts of this clonotype. This may be a read error, as it is one base from a much larger clone. This rearrangement joins TRBV4-2 to TRBJ2-7; D is unresolved. This CDR3 spans 11 amino acids. Germline values: CDR1 LGHNA, CDR2 YNFKEQ. Deletions cut 1 base from V and 5 bases from J, with 3 bases between. CDR3 nucleotides: TGTGCCAGCAGCCAAGGCCACGAGCAGTACTTC. As protein: CASSQGHEQYF.

This clonotype showed up just a few times. One end of the junction varies from germline; a read error may be responsible. The genes are TRBV12-3 or TRBV12-4 and TRBJ1-3; perhaps TRBD1 as D (6 bases). CDR3 length equals 15 residues. The CDR3 nucleotides are TGTGCCAGCAGTTTAGGTTGGGACGGAGGAGCCCCAGGGGATTTT. This encodes CASSLGWDGGAPGDF.

In this sample, this clonotype turned up a few times. V gene TRBV25-1 combines with J gene TRBJ2-5; a weak D match, TRBD1 (5 bases). Near its end, the DNA agrees better with TRBJ2-7, so the J call may be wrong. Germline V gene data show CDR1 as MGHDK and CDR2 as SYGVNS. CDR3 length: 14 amino acids. This chain's CDR3 is CASSEWGRTYEQYF. CDR3 sequence (DNA): TGTGCCAGCAGTGAATGGGGCAGAACCTACGAGCAGTACTTC.

The chain has TRBV20-1 and TRBJ1-2; no clear D. The CDR3 runs to 16 residues. V was pared by 0 bases and J by 8 bases, with 22 bases between. The germline gives CDR1 DFQATT, CDR2 SNEGSKA (reference sequence). CDR3 sequence (DNA): TGCAGTGCTAGAGATCTGGCGGATACTGGACTGAAGGGCTACACCTTC. As protein: CSARDLADTGLKGYTF.

This clonotype was detected a few times. V usage is TRBV2 and J usage is TRBJ1-4; 10 bases fit TRBD1. Trimming at V came to 6 bases and at J to 6 bases, leaving 7 bases not matched to a gene. Germline loops: CDR1 SNHLY, CDR2 FYNNEI. The CDR3 totals 15 residues. The CDR3 bases are TGTGCCAGCAGCGAGACAGGGGGCATTGATGAAAAACTGTTTTTT. Protein sequence: CASSETGGIDEKLFF.